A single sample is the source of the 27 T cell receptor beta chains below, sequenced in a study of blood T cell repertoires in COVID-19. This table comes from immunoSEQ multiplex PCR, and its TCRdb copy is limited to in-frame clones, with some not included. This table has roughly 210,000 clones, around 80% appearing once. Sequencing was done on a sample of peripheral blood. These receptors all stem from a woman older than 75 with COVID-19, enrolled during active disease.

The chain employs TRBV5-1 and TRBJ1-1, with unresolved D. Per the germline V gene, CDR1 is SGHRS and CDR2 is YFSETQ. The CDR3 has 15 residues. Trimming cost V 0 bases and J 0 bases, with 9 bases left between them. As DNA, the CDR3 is TGCGCCAGCAGCTTGGGCAGGTCCATGAACACTGAAGCTTTCTTT. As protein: CASSLGRSMNTEAFF.

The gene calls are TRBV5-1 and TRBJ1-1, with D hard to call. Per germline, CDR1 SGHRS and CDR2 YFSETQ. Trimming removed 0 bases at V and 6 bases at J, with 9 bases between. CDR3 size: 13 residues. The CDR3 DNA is TGCGCCAGCAGCTTGGCCGGAGGCGCTGAAGCTTTCTTT. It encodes CASSLAGGAEAFF.

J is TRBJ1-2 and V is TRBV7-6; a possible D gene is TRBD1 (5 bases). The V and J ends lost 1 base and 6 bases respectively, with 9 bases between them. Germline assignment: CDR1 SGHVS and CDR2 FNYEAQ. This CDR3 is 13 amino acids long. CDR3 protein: CASSLVQGNGYTF. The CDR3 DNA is TGTGCCAGCAGCTTAGTTCAGGGTAATGGCTACACCTTC.

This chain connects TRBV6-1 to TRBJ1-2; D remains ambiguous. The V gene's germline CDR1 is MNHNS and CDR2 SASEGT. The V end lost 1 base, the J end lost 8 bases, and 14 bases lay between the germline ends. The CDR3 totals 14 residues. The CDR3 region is CASSEVRSKSGYTF. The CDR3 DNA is TGTGCCAGCAGTGAAGTTCGGAGTAAGTCGGGCTACACCTTC.

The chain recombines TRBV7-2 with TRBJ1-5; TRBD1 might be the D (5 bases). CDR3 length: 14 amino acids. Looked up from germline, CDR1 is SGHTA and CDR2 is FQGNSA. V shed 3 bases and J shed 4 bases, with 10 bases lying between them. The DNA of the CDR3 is TGTGCCAGCAGCTTTCCCGGGGGGAATCAGCCCCAGCATTTT. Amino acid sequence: CASSFPGGNQPQHF.

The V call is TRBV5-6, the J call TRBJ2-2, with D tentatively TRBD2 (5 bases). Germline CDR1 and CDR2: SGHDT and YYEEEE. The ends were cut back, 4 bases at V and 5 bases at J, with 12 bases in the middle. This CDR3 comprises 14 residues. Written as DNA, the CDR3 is TGTGCCAGCAGCGCGGACTCGGCGACCGGGGAGCTGTTTTTT. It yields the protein CASSADSATGELFF.

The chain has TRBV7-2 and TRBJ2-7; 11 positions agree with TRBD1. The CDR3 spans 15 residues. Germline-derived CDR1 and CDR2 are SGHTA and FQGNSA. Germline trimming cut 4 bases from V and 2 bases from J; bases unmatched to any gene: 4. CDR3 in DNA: TGTGCCAGCAGCTCACAGGGACAGGGGGCCTACGAGCAGTACTTC. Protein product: CASSSQGQGAYEQYF.

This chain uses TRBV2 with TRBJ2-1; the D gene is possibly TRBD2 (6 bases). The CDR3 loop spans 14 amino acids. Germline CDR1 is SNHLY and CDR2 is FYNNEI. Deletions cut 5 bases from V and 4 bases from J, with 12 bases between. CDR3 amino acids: CASSLRGAYNEQFF. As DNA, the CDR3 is TGTGCCAGCAGTTTGCGCGGGGCTTACAATGAGCAGTTCTTC.

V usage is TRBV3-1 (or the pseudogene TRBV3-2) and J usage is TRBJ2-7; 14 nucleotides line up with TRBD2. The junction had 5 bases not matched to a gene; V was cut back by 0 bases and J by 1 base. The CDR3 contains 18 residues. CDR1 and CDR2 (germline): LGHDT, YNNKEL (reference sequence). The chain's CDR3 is CASSQEGTSGSFSYEQYF. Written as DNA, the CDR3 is TGTGCCAGCAGCCAAGAAGGGACTAGCGGGAGTTTTTCCTACGAGCAGTACTTC.

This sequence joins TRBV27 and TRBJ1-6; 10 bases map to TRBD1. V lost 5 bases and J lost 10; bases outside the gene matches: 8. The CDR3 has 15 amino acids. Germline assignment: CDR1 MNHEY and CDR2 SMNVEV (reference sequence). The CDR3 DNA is TGTGCCAGCAGTCCACGTGACAGGGGGCGATCACCCCTCCACTTT. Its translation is CASSPRDRGRSPLHF.

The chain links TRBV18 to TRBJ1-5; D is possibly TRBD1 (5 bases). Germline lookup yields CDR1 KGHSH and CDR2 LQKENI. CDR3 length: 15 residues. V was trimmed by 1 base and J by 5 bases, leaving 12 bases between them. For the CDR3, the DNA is TGTGCCAGCTCACCACAAACAGGCCGCGATCAGCCCCAGCATTTT. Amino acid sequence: CASSPQTGRDQPQHF.

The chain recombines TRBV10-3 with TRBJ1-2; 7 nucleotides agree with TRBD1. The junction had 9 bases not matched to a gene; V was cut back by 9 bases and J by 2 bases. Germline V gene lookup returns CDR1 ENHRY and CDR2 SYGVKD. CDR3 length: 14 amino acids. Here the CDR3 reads CAIIQSGGNYGYTF. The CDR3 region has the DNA TGTGCCATTATCCAATCAGGGGGAAACTATGGCTACACCTTC.

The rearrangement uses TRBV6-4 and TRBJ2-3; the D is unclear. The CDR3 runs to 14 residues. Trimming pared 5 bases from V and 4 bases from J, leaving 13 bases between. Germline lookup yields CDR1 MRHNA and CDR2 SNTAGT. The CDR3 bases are TGTGCCAGCAGTCCAAGTGGCGAGGCAGATACGCAGTATTTT. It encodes CASSPSGEADTQYF.

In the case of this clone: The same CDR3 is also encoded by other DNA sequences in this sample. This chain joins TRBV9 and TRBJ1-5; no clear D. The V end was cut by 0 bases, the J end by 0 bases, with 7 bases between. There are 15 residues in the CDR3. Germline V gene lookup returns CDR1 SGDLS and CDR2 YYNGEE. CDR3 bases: TGTGCCAGCAGCGTAGGCCTCAGTAGCAATCAGCCCCAGCATTTT. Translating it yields CASSVGLSSNQPQHF.

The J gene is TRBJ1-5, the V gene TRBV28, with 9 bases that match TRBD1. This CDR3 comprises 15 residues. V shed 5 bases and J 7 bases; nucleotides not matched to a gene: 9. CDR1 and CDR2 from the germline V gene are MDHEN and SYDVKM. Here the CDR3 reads CASSQIGQGKQPQHF. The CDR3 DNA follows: TGTGCCAGCAGTCAGATCGGACAGGGGAAGCAGCCCCAGCATTTT.

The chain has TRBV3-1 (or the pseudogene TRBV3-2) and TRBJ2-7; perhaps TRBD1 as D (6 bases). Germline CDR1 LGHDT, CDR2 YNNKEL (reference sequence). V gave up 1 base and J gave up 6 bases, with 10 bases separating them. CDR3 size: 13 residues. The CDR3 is CASSQAPGAEQYV. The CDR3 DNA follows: TGTGCCAGCAGCCAAGCTCCAGGGGCCGAGCAGTACGTC.

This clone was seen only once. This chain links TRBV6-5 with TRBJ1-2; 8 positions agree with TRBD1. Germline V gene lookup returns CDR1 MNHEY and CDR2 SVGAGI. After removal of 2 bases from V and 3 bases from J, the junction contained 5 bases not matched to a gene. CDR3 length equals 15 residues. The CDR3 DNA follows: TGTGCCAGCAGTTACCGTCAGACAGGGGACTATGGCTACACCTTC. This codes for CASSYRQTGDYGYTF.

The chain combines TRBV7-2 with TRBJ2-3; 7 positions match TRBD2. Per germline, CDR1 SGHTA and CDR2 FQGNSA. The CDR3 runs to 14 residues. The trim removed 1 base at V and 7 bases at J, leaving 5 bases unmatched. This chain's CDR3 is CASSLGLAGNTQYF. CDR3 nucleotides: TGTGCCAGCAGCTTAGGACTAGCTGGGAATACGCAGTATTTT.

CDR3 sequence reads: CASSGEGPGVFF. The CDR3 nucleotides read TGTGCCAGCAGTGGCGAGGGCCCTGGGGTGTTTTTT. This sequence joins TRBV2 and TRBJ1-4; D gene unclear. Germline CDR1 is SNHLY and CDR2 is FYNNEI. V dropped 4 bases and J dropped 15 bases, with 15 bases sitting between them. CDR3 length: 12 residues.

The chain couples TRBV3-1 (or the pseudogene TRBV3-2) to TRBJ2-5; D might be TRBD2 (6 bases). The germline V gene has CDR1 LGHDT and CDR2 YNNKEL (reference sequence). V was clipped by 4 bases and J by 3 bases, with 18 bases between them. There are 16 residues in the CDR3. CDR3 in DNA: TGTGCCAGCAGCCTCTCTGGGGGGTCGAGAAAAGAGACCCAGTACTTC. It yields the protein CASSLSGGSRKETQYF.

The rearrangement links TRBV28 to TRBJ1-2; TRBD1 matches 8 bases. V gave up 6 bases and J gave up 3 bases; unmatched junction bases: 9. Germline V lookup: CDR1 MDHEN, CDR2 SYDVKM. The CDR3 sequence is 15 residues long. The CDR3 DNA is TGTGCCAGCAGCCACACAGGGGGGGTGGACTATGGCTACACCTTC. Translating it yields CASSHTGGVDYGYTF.

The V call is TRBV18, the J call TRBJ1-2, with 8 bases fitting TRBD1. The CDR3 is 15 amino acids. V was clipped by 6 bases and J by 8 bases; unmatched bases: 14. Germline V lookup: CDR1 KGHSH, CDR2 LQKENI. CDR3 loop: CASSRLSGTGGGYTF. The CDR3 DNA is TGTGCCAGCTCGCGCTTATCCGGGACAGGCGGCGGCTACACCTTC.

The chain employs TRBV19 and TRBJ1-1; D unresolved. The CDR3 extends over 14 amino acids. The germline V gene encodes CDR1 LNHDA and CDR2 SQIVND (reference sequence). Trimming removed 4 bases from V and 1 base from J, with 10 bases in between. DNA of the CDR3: TGTGCCAGTAGTAGGCTCGAGGGGAACACTGAAGCTTTCTTT. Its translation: CASSRLEGNTEAFF.

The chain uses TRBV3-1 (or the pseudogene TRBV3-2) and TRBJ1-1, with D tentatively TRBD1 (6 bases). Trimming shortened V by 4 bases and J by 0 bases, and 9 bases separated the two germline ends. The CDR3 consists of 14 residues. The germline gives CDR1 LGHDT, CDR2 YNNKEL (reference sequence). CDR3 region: CASSLGQMNTEAFF. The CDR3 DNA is TGTGCCAGCAGCCTAGGACAGATGAACACTGAAGCTTTCTTT.

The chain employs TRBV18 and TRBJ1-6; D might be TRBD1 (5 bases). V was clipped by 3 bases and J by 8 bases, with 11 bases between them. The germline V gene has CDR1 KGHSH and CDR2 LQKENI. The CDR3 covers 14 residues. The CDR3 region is CASSPGGFDSPLHF. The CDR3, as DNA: TGTGCCAGCTCACCGGGGGGTTTCGATTCACCCCTCCACTTT.

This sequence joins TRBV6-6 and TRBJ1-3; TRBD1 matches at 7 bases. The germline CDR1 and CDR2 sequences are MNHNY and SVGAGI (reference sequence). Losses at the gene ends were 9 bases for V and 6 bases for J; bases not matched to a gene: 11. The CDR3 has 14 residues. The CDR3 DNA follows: TGTGCCAGTTCCGAAGGGGGCTCGGTAAACACCATATATTTT. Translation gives CASSEGGSVNTIYF.

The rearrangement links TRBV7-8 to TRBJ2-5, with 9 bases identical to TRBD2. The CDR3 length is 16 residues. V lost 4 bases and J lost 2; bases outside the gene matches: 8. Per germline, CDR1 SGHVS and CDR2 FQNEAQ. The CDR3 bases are TGTGCCAGCAGCTACCGTAGCGGGGGACCACAAGAGACCCAGTACTTC. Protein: CASSYRSGGPQETQYF.